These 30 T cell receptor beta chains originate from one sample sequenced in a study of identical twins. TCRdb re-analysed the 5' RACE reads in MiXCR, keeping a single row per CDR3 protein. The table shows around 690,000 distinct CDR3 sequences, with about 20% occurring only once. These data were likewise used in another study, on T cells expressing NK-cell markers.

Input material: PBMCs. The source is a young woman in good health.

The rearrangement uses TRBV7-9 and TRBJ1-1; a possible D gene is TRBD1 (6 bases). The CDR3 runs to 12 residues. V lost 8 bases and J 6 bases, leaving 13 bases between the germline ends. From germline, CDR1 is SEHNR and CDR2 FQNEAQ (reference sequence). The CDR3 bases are TGTGCCAGCGGGGGCCCGGGGCCTGAAGCTTTCTTT. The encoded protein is CASGGPGPEAFF.

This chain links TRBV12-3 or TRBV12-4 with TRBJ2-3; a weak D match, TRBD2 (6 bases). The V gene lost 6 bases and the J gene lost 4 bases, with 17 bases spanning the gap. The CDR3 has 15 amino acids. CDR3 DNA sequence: TGTGCCAGCAGCCCGTGGAGGGCCGGGTCAGATACGCAGTATTTT. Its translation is CASSPWRAGSDTQYF.

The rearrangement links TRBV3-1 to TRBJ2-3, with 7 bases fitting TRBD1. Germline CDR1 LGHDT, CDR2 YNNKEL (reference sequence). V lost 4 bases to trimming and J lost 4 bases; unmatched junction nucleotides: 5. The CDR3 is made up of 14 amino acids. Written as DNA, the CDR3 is TGTGCCAGCAGCCTGAGACAGGGAGCAGATACGCAGTATTTT. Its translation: CASSLRQGADTQYF.

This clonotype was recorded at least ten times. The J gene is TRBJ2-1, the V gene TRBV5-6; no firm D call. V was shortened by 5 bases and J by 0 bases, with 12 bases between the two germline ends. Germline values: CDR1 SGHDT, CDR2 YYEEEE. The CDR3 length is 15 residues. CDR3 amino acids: CASRRYPLSYNEQFF. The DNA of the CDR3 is TGTGCCAGCAGAAGGTACCCACTCTCCTACAATGAGCAGTTCTTC.

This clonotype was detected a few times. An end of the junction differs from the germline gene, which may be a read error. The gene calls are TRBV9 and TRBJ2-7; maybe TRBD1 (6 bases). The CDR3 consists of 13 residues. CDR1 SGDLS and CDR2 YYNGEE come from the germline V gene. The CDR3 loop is CASSPDSSSEQYF. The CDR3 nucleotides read TGTGCCAGTTCCCCGGACAGTTCCTCCGAGCAGTACTTC. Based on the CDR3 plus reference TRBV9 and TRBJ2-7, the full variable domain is DSGVTQTPKHLITATGQRVTLRCSPRSGDLSVYWYQQSLDQGLQFLIQYYNGEERAKGNILERFSAQQFPDLHSELNLSSLELGDSALYFCASSPDSSSEQYFGPGTRLTVT.

Written as DNA, the CDR3 is TGCGCCAGCAGCAGCCAACTGATATACAATGAGCAGTTCTTC. This gives the protein CASSSQLIYNEQFF. The V gene is TRBV5-1, the J gene TRBJ2-1; no clear D. CDR1 and CDR2 from the germline V gene are SGHRS and YFSETQ. The length of the CDR3 is 14 residues. Trimming stripped 4 bases from V and 4 bases from J, with 12 bases between.

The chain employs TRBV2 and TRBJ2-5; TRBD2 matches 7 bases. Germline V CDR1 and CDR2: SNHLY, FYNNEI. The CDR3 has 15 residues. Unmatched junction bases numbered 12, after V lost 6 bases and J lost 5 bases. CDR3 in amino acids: CASSAPSARGETQYF. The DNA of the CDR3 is TGTGCCAGCAGCGCGCCTAGCGCGCGGGGGGAGACCCAGTACTTC.

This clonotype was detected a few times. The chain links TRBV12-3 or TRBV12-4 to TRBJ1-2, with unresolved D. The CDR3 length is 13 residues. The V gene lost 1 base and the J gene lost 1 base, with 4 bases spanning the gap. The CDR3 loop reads CASSLGYNYGYTF. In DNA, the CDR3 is TGTGCCAGCAGTTTAGGGTATAACTATGGCTACACCTTC.

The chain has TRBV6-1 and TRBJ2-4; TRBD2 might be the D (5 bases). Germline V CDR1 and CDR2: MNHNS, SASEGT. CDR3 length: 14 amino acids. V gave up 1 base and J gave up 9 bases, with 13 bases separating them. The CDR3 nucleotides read TGTGCCAGCAGTGAAGGGTTAGCGTCTCGCATTCAGTACTTC. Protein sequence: CASSEGLASRIQYF.

The CDR3 nucleotides read TGCGCCAGCAAGAGCCGGGACAGATACACCGGGGAGCTGTTTTTT. This translates into CASKSRDRYTGELFF. The chain employs TRBV5-1 and TRBJ2-2; the match to TRBD1 covers 7 bases. The germline gives CDR1 SGHRS, CDR2 YFSETQ. V gave up 6 bases and J gave up 3 bases; unmatched junction bases: 8. CDR3 length: 15 amino acids.

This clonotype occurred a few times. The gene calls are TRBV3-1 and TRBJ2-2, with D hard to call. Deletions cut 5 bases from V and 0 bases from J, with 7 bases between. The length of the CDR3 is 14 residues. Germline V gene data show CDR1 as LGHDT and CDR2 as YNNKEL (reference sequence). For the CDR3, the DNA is TGTGCCAGCAGCAACTTACCGAACACCGGGGAGCTGTTTTTT. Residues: CASSNLPNTGELFF.

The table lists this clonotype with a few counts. The CDR3 nucleotides read TGCAGTGCGCCAACTAGGGGATCCTACAATGAGCAGTTCTTC. Protein sequence: CSAPTRGSYNEQFF. The chain recombines TRBV20-1 with TRBJ2-1; D is tentatively TRBD1 or TRBD2 (5 bases each). Germline CDR1 reads DFQATT; CDR2 reads SNEGSKA (reference sequence). This CDR3 has 14 amino acids. Trimming stripped 6 bases from V and 1 base from J, with 13 bases between.

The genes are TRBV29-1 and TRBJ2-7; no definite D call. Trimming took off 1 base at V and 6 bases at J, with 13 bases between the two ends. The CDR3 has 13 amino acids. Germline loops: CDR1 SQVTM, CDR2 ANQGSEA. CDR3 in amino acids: CSVEGTIPAEQYF. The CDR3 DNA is TGCAGCGTTGAAGGGACGATCCCGGCCGAGCAGTACTTC.

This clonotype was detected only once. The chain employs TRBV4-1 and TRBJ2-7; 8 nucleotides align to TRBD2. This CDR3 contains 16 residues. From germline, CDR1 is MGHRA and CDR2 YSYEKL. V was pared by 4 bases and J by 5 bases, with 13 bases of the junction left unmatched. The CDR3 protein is CASSPRLTGGVNEQYF. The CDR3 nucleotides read TGCGCCAGCAGCCCACGGCTAACGGGAGGGGTAAACGAGCAGTACTTC.

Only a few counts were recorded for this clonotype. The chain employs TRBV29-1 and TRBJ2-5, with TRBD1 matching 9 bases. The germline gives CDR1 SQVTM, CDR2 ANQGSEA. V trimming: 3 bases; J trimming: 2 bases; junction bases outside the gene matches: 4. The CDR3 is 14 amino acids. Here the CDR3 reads CSVDPGTGQETQYF. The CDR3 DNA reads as TGCAGCGTTGATCCCGGGACAGGGCAAGAGACCCAGTACTTC.

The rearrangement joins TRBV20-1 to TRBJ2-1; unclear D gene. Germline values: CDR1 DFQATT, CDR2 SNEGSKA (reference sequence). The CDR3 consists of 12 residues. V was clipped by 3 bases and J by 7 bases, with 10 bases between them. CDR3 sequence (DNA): TGCAGTGCTAGGGGAAAAGAAAATGAGCAGTTCTTC. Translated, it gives CSARGKENEQFF.

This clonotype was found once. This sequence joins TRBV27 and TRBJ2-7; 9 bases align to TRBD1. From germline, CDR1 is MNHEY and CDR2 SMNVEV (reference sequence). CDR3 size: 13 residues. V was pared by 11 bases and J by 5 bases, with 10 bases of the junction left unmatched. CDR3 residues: CAPPGTGLHEQYF. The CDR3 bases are TGTGCCCCCCCCGGGACAGGGCTCCACGAGCAGTACTTC.

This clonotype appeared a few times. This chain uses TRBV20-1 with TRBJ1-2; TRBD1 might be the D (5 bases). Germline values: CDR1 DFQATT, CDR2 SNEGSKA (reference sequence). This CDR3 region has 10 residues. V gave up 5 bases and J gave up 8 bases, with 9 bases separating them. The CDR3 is CSAWWDGYTF. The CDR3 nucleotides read TGCAGTGCTTGGTGGGACGGCTACACCTTC.

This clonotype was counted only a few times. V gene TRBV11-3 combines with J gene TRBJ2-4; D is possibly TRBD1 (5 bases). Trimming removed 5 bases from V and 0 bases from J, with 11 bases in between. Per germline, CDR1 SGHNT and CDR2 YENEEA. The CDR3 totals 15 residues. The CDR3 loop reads CASSGWTIAKNIQYF. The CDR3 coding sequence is TGTGCCAGCAGCGGATGGACAATAGCCAAAAACATTCAGTACTTC.

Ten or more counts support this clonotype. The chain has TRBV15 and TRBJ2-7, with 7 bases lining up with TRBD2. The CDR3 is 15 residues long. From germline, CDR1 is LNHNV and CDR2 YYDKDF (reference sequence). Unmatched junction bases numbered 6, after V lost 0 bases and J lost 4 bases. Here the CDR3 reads CATSRDQGGGYEQYF. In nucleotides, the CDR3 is TGTGCCACCAGCAGAGATCAAGGCGGGGGATACGAGCAGTACTTC.

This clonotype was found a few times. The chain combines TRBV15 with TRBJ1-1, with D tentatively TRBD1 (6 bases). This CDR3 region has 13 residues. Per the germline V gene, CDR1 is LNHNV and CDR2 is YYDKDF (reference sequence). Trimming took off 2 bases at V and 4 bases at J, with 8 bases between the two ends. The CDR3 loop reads CATSRQGRTEAFF. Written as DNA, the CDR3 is TGTGCCACCAGCAGACAGGGGCGCACTGAAGCTTTCTTT.

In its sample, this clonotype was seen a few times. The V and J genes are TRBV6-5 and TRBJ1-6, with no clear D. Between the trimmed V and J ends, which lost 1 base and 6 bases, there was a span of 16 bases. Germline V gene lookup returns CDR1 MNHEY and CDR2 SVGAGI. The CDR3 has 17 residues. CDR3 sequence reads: CASSYFTHVTINSPLHF. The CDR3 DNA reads TGTGCCAGCAGTTACTTTACTCACGTTACCATTAATTCACCCCTCCACTTT.

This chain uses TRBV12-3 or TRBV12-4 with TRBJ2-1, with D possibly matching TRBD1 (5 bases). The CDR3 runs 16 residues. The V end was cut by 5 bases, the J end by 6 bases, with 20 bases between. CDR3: CASSKSGAPLGNEQFF. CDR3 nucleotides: TGTGCCAGCAGTAAAAGTGGGGCCCCCCTCGGCAATGAGCAGTTCTTC.

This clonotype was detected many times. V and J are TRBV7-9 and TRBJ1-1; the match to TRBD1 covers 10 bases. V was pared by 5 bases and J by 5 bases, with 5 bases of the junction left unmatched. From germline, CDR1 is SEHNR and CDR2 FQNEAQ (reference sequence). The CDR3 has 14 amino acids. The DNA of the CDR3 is TGTGCCAGCAGCAAGGACAGGGGGTGGACTGAAGCTTTCTTT. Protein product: CASSKDRGWTEAFF.

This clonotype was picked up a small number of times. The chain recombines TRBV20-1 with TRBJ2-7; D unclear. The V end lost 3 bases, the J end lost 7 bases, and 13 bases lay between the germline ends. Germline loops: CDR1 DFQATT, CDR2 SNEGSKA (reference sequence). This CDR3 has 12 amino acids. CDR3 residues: CSASRLPREQYF. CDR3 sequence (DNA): TGCAGTGCTAGTCGACTGCCCCGTGAGCAGTACTTC.

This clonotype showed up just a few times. CDR3 amino acids: CASSEQLNTEAFF. CDR3 coding DNA: TGCGCCAGCAGTGAGCAATTGAACACTGAAGCTTTCTTT. The rearrangement uses TRBV10-1 and TRBJ1-1; no definite D call. The germline V gene encodes CDR1 WNHNN and CDR2 SYGVQD (reference sequence). Trimming removed 2 bases at V and 0 bases at J, with 4 bases between. The CDR3 has 13 residues.

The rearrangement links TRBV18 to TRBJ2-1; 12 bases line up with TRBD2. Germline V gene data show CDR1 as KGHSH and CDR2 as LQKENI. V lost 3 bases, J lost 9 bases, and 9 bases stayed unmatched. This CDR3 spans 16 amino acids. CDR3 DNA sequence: TGTGCCAGCTCACCCCTAGCGGGAGGGCCTGCCGGTGAGCAGTTCTTC. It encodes CASSPLAGGPAGEQFF. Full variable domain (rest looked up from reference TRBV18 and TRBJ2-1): NAGVMQNPRHLVRRRGQEARLRCSPMKGHSHVYWYRQLPEEGLKFMVYLQKENIIDESGMPKERFSAEFPKEGPSILRIQQVVRGDSAAYFCASSPLAGGPAGEQFFGPGTRLTVL.

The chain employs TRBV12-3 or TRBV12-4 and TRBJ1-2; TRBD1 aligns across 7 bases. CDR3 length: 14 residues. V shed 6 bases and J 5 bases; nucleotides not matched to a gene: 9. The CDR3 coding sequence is TGTGCCAGCAGGCGGGACAGTCGGTCGTATGGCTACACCTTC. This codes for CASRRDSRSYGYTF.

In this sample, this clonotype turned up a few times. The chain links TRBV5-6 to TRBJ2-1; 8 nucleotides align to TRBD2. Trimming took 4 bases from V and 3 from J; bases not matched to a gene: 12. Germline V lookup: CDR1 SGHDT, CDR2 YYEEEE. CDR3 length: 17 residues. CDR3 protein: CASSQWRGDTIYNEQFF. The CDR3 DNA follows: TGTGCCAGCAGCCAGTGGCGGGGGGACACTATCTACAATGAGCAGTTCTTC.

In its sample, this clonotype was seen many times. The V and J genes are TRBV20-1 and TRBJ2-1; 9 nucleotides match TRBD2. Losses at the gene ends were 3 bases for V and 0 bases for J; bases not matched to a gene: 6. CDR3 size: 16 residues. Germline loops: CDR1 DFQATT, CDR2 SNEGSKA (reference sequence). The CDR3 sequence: CSARSLAGYSYNEQFF. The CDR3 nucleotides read TGCAGTGCTAGGTCGCTAGCGGGGTACTCCTACAATGAGCAGTTCTTC.